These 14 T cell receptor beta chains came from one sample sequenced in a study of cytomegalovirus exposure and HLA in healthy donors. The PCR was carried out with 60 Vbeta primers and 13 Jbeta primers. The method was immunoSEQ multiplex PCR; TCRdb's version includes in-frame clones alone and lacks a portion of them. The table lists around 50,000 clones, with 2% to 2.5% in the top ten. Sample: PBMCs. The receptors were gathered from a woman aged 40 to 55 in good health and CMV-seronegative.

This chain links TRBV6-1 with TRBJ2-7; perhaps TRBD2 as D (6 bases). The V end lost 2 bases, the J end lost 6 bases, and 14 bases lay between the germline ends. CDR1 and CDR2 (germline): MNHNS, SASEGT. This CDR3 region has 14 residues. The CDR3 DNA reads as TGTGCCAGCAGTGAACAAGGGCAGGGAGGCGAGCAGTACTTC. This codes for CASSEQGQGGEQYF.

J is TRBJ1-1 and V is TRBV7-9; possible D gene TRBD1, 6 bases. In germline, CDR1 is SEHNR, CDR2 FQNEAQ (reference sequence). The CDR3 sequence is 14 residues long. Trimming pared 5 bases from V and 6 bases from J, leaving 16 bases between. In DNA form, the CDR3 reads TGTGCCAGCAGCATAGGGGGGGAACTTGCTGAAGCTTTCTTT. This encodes CASSIGGELAEAFF.

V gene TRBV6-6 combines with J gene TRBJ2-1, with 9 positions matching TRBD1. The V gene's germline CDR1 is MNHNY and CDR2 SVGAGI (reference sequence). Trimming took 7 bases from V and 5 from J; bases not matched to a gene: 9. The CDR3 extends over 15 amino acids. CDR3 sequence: CASIPGQGFNNEQFF. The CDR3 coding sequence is TGTGCCAGCATCCCGGGACAGGGTTTTAACAATGAGCAGTTCTTC.

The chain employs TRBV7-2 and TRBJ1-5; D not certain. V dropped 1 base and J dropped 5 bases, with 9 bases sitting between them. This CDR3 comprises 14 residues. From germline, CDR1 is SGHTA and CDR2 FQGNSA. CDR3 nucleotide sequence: TGTGCCAGCAGCTTAGACGGGGATTATCAGCCCCAGCATTTT. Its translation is CASSLDGDYQPQHF.

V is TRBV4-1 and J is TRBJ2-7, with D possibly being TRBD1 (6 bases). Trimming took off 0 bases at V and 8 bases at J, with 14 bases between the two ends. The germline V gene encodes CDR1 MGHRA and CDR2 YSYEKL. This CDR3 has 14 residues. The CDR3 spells CASSQDVGRGKQYF. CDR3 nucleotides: TGCGCCAGCAGCCAAGACGTGGGCAGGGGAAAGCAGTACTTC.

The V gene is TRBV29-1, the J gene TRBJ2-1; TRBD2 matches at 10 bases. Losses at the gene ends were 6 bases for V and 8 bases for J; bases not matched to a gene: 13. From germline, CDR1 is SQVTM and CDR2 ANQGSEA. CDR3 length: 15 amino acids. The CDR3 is CSVNSGRGVGDEQFF. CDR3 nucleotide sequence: TGCAGCGTAAACAGCGGGAGGGGCGTAGGAGATGAGCAGTTCTTC.

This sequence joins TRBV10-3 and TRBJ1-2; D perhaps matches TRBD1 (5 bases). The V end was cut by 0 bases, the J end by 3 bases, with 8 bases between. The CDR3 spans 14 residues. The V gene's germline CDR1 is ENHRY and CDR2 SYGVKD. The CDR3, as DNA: TGTGCCATCAGTGAGTCGGGGGACTACTATGGCTACACCTTC. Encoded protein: CAISESGDYYGYTF.

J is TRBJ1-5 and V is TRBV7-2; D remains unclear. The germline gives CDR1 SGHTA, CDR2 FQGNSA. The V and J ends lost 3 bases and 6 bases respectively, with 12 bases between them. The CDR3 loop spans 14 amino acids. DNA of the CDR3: TGTGCCAGCAGCTTCGGGGTCTCTGGTCAGCCCCAGCATTTT. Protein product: CASSFGVSGQPQHF. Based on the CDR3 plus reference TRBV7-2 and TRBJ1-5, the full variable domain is GAGVSQSPSNKVTEKGKDVELRCDPISGHTALYWYRQSLGQGLEFLIYFQGNSAPDKSGLPSDRFSAERTGGSVSTLTIQRTQQEDSAVYLCASSFGVSGQPQHFGDGTRLSIL.

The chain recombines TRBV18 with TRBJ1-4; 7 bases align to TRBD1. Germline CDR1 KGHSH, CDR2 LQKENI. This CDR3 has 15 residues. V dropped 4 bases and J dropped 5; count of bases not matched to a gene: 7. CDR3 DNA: TGTGCCAGCTCACGTGACAGGGTTACGAATGAAAAACTGTTTTTT. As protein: CASSRDRVTNEKLFF. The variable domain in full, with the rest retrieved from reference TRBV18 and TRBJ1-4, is NAGVMQNPRHLVRRRGQEARLRCSPMKGHSHVYWYRQLPEEGLKFMVYLQKENIIDESGMPKERFSAEFPKEGPSILRIQQVVRGDSAAYFCASSRDRVTNEKLFFGSGTQLSVL.

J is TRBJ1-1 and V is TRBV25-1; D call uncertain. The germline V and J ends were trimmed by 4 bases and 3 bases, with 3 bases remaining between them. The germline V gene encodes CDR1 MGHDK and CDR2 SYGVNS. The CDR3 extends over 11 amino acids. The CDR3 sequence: CASSAYTEAFF. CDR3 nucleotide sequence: TGTGCCAGCAGTGCCTACACTGAAGCTTTCTTT.

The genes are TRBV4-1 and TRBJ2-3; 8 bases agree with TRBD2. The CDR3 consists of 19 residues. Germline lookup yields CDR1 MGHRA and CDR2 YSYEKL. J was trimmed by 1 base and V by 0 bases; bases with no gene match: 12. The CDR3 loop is CASSQDWKREYYGTDTQYF. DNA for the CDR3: TGCGCCAGCAGCCAAGATTGGAAGCGGGAGTATTACGGCACAGATACGCAGTATTTT.

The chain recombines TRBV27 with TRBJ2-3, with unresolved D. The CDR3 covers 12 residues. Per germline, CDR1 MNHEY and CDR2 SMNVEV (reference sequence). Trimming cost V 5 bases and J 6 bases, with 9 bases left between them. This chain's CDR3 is CASSDFRDTQYF. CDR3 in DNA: TGTGCCAGCAGTGACTTTCGGGATACGCAGTATTTT.

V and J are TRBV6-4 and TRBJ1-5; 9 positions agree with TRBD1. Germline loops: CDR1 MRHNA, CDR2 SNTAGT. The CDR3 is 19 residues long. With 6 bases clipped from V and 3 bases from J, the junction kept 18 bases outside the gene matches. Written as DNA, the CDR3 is TGTGCCAGCAGCGGGGACCCCCATGGACAGGGGAGGGACAATCAGCCCCAGCATTTT. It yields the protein CASSGDPHGQGRDNQPQHF.

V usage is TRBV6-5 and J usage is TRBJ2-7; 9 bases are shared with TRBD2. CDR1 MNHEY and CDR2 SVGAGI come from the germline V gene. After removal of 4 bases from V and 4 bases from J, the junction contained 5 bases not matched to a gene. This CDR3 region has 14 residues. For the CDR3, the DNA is TGTGCCAGCAGTTTCGGTAGCGGGAGTTACGAGCAGTACTTC. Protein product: CASSFGSGSYEQYF.